This record concerns one TCR beta chain sequence. Its recognized antigen is unknown. Per-base quality was not reported, and no clone a single base away is much larger than it. The sample belongs to a study of blood T cells in healthy people across ages (dated by TCRdb to about 2015). Regarding the complete study: In model experiments, roughly one uniquely barcoded TCR beta cDNA molecule per two T cells was captured by template switching. Age-related changes in TCR beta repertoire diversity were measured in the study by deep sequencing normalized with unique cDNA molecular identifiers. Using the same blood draw, the study looked at two additional independent replicas of 1 million unique cDNA reads for two donors, one aged 18 to 30 and the other aged 80 or older. The donors were split into four age groups: young (average 16 years), middle-aged (roughly 39), aged (about 62) and long-lived (approximately 80). To avoid experimental bias, donors of different ages were distributed randomly across sequencing lanes. Broader findings and caveats from the paper: Compared with the aged group, the long-lived group had more naive CD4+ T cells, fewer expanded clones and increased TCR diversity, suggesting age selection. Because donor CMV infection status was unknown, age-related changes in expanded clonotypes were potentially confounded. Because profiling used bulk unsorted PBMCs, naive and antigen-experienced compartments could not be compared conclusively. Observed TCR beta diversity per million T cells fell roughly linearly with age, and a significant reduction was already apparent by age roughly 40. A strong correlation was found between observed TCR beta diversity and the percentage of naive T cells measured by flow cytometry. Total diversity estimates from one million sequenced T cells were considered lower bounds and underestimates.

V is clipped by 0 bases and J by 0 bases, and the sequence between their germline boundaries is 17 bases long. Based on the germline V gene (reference sequence), the CDR1 and CDR2 sequences are DFQATT and SNEGSKA. Measured from the cysteine to the phenylalanine, the CDR3 is 17 residues long. The retained sequence is limited to the CDR3, 51 bases, with the frame set at the first base. The donors were about 40 Caucasian individuals from Russia, aged roughly 6 to 100 years, who were systemically healthy. Approximately 11 milliliters of peripheral blood were drawn from each donor into EDTA-treated Vacutainer tubes. Ficoll-Paque density-gradient centrifugation was used to isolate PBMCs, with at least 6.5 million obtained per sample. Trizol reagent was used to extract total RNA from the PBMCs, yielding at least 6 micrograms per sample. Naive CD45RAhigh/CD27high T cell percentages were measured by flow cytometry on a PBMC aliquot from every donor.

Receptors were amplified or captured by 5' RACE. Sequenced using an Illumina HiSeq 2500. A second PCR of roughly 7 to 11 cycles was performed with a sample-barcoded 5' primer and a J-beta primer mix. Each TCR beta cDNA molecule received a unique molecular identifier from a template-switch 5' adaptor carrying 12 random nucleotides. At least 2.5 million CDR3-containing paired-end reads were obtained from each sample. The Mint cDNA synthesis kit, primed by a TRBC-specific oligonucleotide, was used to synthesize first-strand cDNA from all RNA. All cDNA was treated with uracil-DNA glycosylase and then went through a first 18-cycle PCR with the universal primers M1SS and BC2_uni_R. In the original analysis: For normalization, 1 million high-quality reads, each with a distinct molecular identifier, were randomly selected from each sample. Instead of being binned into consensus sequences, reads that shared molecular identifiers were thrown out. MiTCR, set to a Q25 quality threshold and the strictest error-elimination algorithm, was used for CDR3 identification, clonotype clustering and error correction. Lower-bound total TCR beta diversity was estimated with a nonparametric unseen species model using Euler transformation. Starting from the raw public reads, TCRdb applied fastp trimming at Q25, assembled clones with MiXCR and retained in-frame beta chains. Rows with one shared CDR3 protein collapse into an entry with the most common genes and DNA. None of the V and J calls come from the authors' own analysis; TCRdb made them. For this sample the table gives roughly 1.5 million distinct CDR3 sequences, of which less than 45% were detected only once. Jointly, the top ten make up less than 5% of the sample.

The TCR sequence derives from a woman aged 18-30 years in good health. Recombination joined TRBV20-1 with TRBJ1-1, with a weak D call of TRBD1 (5 bases match). The specimen was blood. CDR3 reads: CSARDWWGRIMNTEAFF. The nucleotide sequence reads TGCAGTGCTAGAGATTGGTGGGGACGGATTATGAACACTGAAGCTTTCTTT.